The T cell receptor beta chain under discussion was sequenced for a study of T cell repertoires in cytomegalovirus infection. Overall study context: CMV epitopes in the study were HLA-C-restricted (recently identified) and HLA-B-restricted (well studied).

TCRdb independently ran MiXCR on the reads; one entry per CDR3 protein. The data show some 590,000 distinct CDR3 sequences, approximately 40% seen once. The germline V gene has CDR1 SEHNR and CDR2 FQNEAQ (reference sequence). The V end lost 5 bases, the J end lost 3 bases, and 7 bases lay between the germline ends. This CDR3 is 13 amino acids long. With respect to this clonotype: The target antigen is unknown. With a much larger clone just one base away, this may be a read error.

Sequencing was performed on cultured PBMCs, taken from culture after CMV antigen stimulation. The receptor was derived from a human donor in good health (CMV status not recorded). Some clones in this sample may be carry-over from other donors' samples. The chain employs TRBV7-9 and TRBJ2-2; D might be TRBD2 (5 bases). The CDR3 sequence: CASSMDYTGELFF. CDR3 bases: TGTGCCAGCAGCATGGACTACACCGGGGAGCTGTTTTTT.